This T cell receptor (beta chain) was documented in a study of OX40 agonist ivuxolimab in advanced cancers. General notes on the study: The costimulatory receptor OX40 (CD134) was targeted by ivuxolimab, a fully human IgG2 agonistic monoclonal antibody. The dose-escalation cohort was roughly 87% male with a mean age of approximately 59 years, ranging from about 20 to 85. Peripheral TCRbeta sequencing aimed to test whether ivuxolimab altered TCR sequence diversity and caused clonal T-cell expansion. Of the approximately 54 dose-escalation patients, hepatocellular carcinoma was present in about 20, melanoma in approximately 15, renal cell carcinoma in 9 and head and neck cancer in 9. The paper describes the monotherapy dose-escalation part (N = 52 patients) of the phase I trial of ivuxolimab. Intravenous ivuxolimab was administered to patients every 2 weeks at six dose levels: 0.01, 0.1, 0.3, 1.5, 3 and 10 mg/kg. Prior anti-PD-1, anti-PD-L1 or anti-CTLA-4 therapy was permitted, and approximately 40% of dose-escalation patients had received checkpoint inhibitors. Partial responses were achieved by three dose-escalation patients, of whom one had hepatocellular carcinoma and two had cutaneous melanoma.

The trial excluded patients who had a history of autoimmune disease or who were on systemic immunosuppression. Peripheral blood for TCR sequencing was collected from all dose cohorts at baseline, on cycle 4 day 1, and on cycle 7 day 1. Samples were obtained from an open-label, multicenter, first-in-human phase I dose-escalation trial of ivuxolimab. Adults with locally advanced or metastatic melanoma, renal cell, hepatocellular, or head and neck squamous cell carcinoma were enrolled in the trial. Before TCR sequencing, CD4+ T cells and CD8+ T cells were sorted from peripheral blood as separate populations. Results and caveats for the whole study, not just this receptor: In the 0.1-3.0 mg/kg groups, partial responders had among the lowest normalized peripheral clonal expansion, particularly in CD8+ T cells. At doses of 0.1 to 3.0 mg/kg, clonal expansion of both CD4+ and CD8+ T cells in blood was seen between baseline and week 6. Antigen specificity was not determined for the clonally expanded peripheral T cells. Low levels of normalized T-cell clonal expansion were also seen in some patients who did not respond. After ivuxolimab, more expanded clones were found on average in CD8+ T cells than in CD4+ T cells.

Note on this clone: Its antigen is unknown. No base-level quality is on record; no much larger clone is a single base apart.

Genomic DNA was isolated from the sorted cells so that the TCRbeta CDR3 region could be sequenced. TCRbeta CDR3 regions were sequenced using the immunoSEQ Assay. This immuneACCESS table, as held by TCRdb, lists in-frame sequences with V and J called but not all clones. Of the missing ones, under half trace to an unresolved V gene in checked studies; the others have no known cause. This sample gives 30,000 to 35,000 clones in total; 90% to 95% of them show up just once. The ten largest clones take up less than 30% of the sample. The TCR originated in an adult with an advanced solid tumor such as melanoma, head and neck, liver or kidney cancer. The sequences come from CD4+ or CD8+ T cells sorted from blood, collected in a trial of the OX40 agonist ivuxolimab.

The DNA sequence is TGTGCCAGCAGTGGGTTGATGAACACTGAAGCTTTCTTT. Its product reads: CASSGLMNTEAFF. Recombination connected TRBV28 to TRBJ1-1, with the D segment identity uncertain. CDR1 is given as MDHEN and CDR2 as SYDVKM, both from the germline V gene. V loses 5 bases of germline sequence and J loses 0 bases, and the interval between the two ends is 7 bases. The CDR3 runs 13 amino acids, cysteine and phenylalanine included. The kept DNA is CDR3 alone, 39 bases in frame from the first base.